The present TCR beta chain was sequenced within a study of T cell changes during pregnancy in multiple sclerosis. Here immunoSEQ multiplex PCR was the method, and the copy in TCRdb shows in-frame clones only, minus some. Counted here are tens of thousands of clones, 90% to 95% occurring once; the ten biggest clones make up roughly 1.4%. CDR1 is SEHNR and CDR2 is FQNEAQ in the germline V gene (reference sequence). The trim removed 3 bases at V and 4 bases at J, leaving 8 bases unmatched. There are 15 residues in the CDR3. The material sequenced was peripheral blood, taken in the third trimester of pregnancy. This TCR was recovered from a female donor in good health, enrolled as a control in a pregnancy study. This chain links TRBV7-9 with TRBJ2-7, with TRBD1 matching 8 bases. Here the CDR3 reads CASSLRQGSLYEQYF. CDR3 nucleotides: TGTGCCAGCAGCTTGAGACAGGGGTCCCTTTACGAGCAGTACTTC. The full variable domain, rest sourced from reference TRBV7-9 and TRBJ2-7, is DTGVSQNPRHKITKRGQNVTFRCDPISEHNRLYWYRQTLGQGPEFLTYFQNEAQLEKSRLLSDRFSAERPKGSFSTLEIQRTEQGDSAMYLCASSLRQGSLYEQYFGPGTRLTVT.